A selection of T cell receptor beta chains follows, all from one sample in a study of blood T cell repertoires in COVID-19. Sequencing used immunoSEQ multiplex PCR; TCRdb keeps in-frame clones, though not all of them. The sample contains around 300,000 clones, 75% to 95% of which appear only once. The sample comprised PBMCs or T cells enriched from blood (not recorded which). The receptor source for this set is a woman in her twenties or thirties who had recovered from COVID-19. The CDR3 runs from the conserved cysteine through the conserved F or W. The D gene is left open where the match is weak. A row's size may be missing; if present it is once, few, many or a size class.

D: -; size: -; J: TRBJ1-1; V: TRBV7-9; CDR3: CASSPHAGTEAFF; DNA: TGTGCCAGCAGCCCCCATGCGGGCACTGAAGCTTTCTTT
D: -; size: -; J: TRBJ2-2; V: TRBV7-9; CDR3: CASSPRGGGNTGELFF; DNA: TGTGCCAGCAGCCCCAGGGGCGGGGGAAACACCGGGGAGCTGTTTTTT
D: -; size: -; J: TRBJ2-7; V: TRBV5-4; CDR3: CASRPGLLMEPYEQYF; DNA: TGTGCCAGCAGACCGGGACTCCTAATGGAACCCTACGAGCAGTACTTC
D: TRBD1; size: -; J: TRBJ1-4; V: TRBV15; CDR3: CATSSGQGNEKLFF; DNA: TGTGCCACCAGCTCGGGACAGGGGAATGAAAAACTGTTTTTT
D: -; size: once; J: TRBJ1-4; V: TRBV28; CDR3: CASRRPGEKLFF; DNA: TGTGCCAGCAGGCGGCCAGGGGAAAAACTGTTTTTT
D: TRBD1; size: -; J: TRBJ2-2; V: TRBV4-2; CDR3: CASSQRGQGAHTGELFF; DNA: TGTGCCAGCAGCCAAAGGGGACAGGGGGCGCACACCGGGGAGCTGTTTTTT
D: -; size: once; J: TRBJ1-6; V: TRBV18; CDR3: CASSSTGLLAYNSPLHF; DNA: TGTGCCAGCTCATCTACAGGATTACTGGCCTATAATTCACCCCTCCACTTT
D: TRBD1; size: -; J: TRBJ2-3; V: TRBV6-1; CDR3: CASSEVIQGVIDTQYF; DNA: TGTGCCAGCAGTGAAGTTATACAGGGGGTTATAGATACGCAGTATTTT
D: TRBD1; size: -; J: TRBJ2-4; V: TRBV10-3; CDR3: CAIQGQGANIQYF; DNA: TGTGCCATCCAGGGACAGGGGGCGAACATTCAGTACTTC
D: TRBD2; size: -; J: TRBJ2-1; V: TRBV6-6; CDR3: CASSQTSGRLHEQFF; DNA: TGTGCCAGCAGCCAAACTAGCGGGAGACTTCATGAGCAGTTCTTC
D: -; size: once; J: TRBJ2-7; V: TRBV29-1; CDR3: CSVGGRGAYEQYF; DNA: TGCAGCGTTGGAGGCAGGGGCGCCTACGAGCAGTACTTC